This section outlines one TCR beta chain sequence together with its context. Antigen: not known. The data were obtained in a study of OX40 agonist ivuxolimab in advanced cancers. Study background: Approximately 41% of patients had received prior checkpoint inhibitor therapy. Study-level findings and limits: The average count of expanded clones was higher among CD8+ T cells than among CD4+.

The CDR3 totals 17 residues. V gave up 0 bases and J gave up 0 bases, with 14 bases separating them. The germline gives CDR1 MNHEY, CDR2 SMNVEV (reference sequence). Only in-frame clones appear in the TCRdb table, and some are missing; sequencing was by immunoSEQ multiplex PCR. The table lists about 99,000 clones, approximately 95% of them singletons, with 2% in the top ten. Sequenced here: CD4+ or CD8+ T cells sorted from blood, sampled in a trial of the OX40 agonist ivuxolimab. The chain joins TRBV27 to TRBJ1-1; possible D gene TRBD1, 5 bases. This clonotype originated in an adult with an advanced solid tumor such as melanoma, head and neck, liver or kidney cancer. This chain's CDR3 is CASSLSWGLGMNTEAFF. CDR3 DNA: TGTGCCAGCAGTTTATCCTGGGGCTTAGGGATGAACACTGAAGCTTTCTTT.